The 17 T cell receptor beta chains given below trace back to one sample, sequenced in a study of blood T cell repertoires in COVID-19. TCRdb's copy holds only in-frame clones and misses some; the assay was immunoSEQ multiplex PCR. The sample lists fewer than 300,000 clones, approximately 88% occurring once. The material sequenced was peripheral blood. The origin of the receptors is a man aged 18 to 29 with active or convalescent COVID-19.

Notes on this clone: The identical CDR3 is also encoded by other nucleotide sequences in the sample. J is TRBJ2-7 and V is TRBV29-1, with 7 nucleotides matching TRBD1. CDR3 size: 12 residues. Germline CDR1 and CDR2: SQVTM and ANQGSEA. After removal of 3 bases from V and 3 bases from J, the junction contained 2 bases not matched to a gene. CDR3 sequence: CSVEAGGYEQYF. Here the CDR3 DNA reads TGCAGCGTTGAGGCAGGGGGCTACGAGCAGTACTTC.

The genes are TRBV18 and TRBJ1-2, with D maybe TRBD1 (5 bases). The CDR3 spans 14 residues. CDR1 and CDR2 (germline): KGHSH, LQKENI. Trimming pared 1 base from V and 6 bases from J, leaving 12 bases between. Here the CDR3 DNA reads TGTGCCAGCTCACCACTAACAGGAACTAATGGCTACACCTTC. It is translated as CASSPLTGTNGYTF.

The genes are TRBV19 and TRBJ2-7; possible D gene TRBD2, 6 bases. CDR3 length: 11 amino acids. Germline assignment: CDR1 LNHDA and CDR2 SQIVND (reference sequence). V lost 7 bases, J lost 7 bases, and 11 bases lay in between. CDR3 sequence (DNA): TGTGCCAGTAATGGAGGGTTTGAGCAGTACTTC. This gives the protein CASNGGFEQYF.

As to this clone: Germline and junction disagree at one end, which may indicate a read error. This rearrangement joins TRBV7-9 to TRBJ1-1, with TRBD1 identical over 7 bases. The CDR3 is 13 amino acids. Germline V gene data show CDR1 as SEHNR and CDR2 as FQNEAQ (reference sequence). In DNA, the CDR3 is TGTGCCAGCAGCTCACAGGGGAACAGTGAAGCTTTCTTT. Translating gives CASSSQGNSEAFF.

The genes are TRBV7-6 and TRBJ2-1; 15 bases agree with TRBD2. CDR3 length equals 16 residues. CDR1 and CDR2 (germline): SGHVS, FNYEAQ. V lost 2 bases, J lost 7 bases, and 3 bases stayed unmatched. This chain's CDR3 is CASSLTGLAGGNEQFF. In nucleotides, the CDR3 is TGTGCCAGCAGCTTAACTGGACTAGCGGGGGGGAATGAGCAGTTCTTC.

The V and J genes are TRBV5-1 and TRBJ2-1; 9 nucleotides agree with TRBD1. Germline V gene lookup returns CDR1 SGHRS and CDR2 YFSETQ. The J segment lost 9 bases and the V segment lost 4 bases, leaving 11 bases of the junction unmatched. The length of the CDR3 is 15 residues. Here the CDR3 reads CASSAVPGTGSEQFF. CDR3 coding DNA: TGCGCCAGCAGCGCCGTGCCCGGGACAGGGAGTGAGCAGTTCTTC.

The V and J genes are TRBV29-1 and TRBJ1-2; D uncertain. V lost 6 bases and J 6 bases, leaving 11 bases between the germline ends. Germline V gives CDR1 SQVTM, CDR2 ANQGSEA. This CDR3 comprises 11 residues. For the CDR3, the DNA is TGCAGCGTCGAGGGCGTGGATGGCTACACCTTC. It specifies CSVEGVDGYTF. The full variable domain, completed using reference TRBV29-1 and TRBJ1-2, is SAVISQKPSRDICQRGTSLTIQCQVDSQVTMMFWYRQQPGQSLTLIATANQGSEATYESGFVIDKFPISRPNLTFSTLTVSNMSPEDSSIYLCSVEGVDGYTFGSGTRLTVV.

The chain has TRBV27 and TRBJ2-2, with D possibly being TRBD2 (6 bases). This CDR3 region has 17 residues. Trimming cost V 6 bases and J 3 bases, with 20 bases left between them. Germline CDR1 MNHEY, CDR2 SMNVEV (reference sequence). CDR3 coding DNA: TGTGCCAGCAGGGGACCTTTCCCCCCGGGGGACACCGGGGAGCTGTTTTTT. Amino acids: CASRGPFPPGDTGELFF.

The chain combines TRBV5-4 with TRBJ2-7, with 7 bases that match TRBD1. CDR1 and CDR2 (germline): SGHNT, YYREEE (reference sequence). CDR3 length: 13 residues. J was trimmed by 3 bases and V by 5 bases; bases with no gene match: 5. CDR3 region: CASSPRDSYEQYF. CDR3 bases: TGTGCCAGCAGTCCTCGGGACAGCTACGAGCAGTACTTC.

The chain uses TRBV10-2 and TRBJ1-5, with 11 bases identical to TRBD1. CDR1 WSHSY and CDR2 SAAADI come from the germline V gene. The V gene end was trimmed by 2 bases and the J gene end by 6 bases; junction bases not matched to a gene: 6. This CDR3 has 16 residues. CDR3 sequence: CASSESGQGAGQPQHF. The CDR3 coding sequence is TGCGCCAGCAGTGAGAGCGGACAGGGGGCTGGTCAGCCCCAGCATTTT.

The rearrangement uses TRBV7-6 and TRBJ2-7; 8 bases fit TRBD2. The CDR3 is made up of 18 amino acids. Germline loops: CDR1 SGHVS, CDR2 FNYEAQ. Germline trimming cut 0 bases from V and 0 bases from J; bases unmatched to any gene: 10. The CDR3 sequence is CASSLAITSGQSSYEQYF. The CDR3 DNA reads TGTGCCAGCAGCTTAGCGATTACTAGCGGCCAGAGCTCCTACGAGCAGTACTTC.

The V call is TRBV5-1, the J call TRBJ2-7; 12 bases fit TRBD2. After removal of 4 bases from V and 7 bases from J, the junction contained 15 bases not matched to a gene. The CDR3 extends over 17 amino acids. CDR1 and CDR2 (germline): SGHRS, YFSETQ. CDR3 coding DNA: TGCGCCAGCAGCCGAAATCCCAGTCTAGCGGGGGGGCGTGAGCAGTACTTC. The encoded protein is CASSRNPSLAGGREQYF.

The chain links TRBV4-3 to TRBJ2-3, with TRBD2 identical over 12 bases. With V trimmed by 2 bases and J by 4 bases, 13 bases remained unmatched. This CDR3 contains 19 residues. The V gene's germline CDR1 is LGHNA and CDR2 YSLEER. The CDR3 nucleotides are TGCGCCAGCAGCCAATCGAACCAGGGTCTAGCGGGGGGGGCAGATACGCAGTATTTT. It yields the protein CASSQSNQGLAGGADTQYF.

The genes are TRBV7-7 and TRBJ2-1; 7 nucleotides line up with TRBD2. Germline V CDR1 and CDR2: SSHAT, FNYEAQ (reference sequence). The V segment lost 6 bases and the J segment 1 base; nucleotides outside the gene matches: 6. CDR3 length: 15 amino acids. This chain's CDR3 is CASSSSGGSYNEQFF. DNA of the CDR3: TGTGCCAGCAGTTCCTCGGGGGGATCCTACAATGAGCAGTTCTTC.

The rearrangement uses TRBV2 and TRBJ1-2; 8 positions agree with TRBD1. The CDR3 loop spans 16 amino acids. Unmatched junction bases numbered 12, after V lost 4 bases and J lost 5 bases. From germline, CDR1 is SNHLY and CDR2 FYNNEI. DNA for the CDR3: TGTGCCAGCAGTGGGACCCCGCAGGGGGCGCGGTATGGCTACACCTTC. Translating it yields CASSGTPQGARYGYTF.

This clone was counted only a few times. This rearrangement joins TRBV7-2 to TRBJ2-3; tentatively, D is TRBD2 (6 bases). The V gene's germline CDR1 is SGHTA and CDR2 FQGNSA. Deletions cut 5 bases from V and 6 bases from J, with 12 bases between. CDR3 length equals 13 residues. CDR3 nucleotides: TGTGCCAGCAGCCCGCCGGGGGTCGATACGCAGTATTTT. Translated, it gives CASSPPGVDTQYF. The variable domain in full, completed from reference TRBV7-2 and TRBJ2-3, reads GAGVSQSPSNKVTEKGKDVELRCDPISGHTALYWYRQSLGQGLEFLIYFQGNSAPDKSGLPSDRFSAERTGGSVSTLTIQRTQQEDSAVYLCASSPPGVDTQYFGPGTRLTVL.

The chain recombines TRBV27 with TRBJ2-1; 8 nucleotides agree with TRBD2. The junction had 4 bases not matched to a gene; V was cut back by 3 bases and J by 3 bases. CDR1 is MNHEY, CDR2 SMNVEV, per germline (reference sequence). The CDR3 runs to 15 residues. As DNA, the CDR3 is TGTGCCAGCAGTTTTAGCGGGATAAGCTACAATGAGCAGTTCTTC. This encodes CASSFSGISYNEQFF.